This TCR beta chain was obtained from a study of prognosis after radiotherapy for stage I lung cancer. Across the whole study: Some 13 cases involved newly diagnosed primary stage I lung tumors, and a few involved oligometastatic NSCLC subsequent to surgical resection of the primary tumor.

For each of two time points, a roughly 6-milliliter draw of peripheral blood was taken. Researchers used two-round multiplex PCR to amplify TCR beta CDR3 starting from genomic DNA. Primers were specific to each TRBV and TRBJ gene in first-round PCR. Universal primers were what the second PCR round relied on. MiXCR, run by TCRdb on the multiplex PCR reads, gives a single entry per CDR3 protein. This sample has roughly 30,000 distinct CDR3 sequences; under 60% occur once, and the top ten carry 16%. The V gene's germline CDR1 is SNHLY and CDR2 FYNNEI. This CDR3 comprises 14 residues. V lost 4 bases and J lost 8, with 14 bases in between.

The sequence was obtained from a donor over 45 with non-small cell lung cancer. The V call is TRBV2, the J call TRBJ2-2; perhaps TRBD2 as D (5 bases). The sequences come from PBMCs, collected before or after stereotactic body radiation therapy (not recorded which). The CDR3 DNA reads TGTGCCAGCAGTGTAATAACTAGTGTAGGGGAGCTGTTTTTT. Translation: CASSVITSVGELFF. Full variable domain (rest looked up from reference TRBV2 and TRBJ2-2): EPEVTQTPSHQVTQMGQEVILRCVPISNHLYFYWYRQILGQKVEFLVSFYNNEISEKSEIFDDQFSVERPDGSNFTLKIRSTKLEDSAMYFCASSVITSVGELFFGEGSRLTVL.